This TCR beta chain was sequenced during a study of blood T cell repertoires in COVID-19. At the level of the study: Whether acute or convalescent, the COVID-19 samples came from the United States, Italy and Spain.

This clone appeared a single time. Resolution of symptoms, clearance, or two negative PCRs was present in recovered Cohort 3 donors. The V segment lost 4 bases and the J segment 6 bases; nucleotides outside the gene matches: 6. Germline V gives CDR1 SGHDT, CDR2 YYEEEE. CDR3 length equals 13 residues. TCRdb's table, derived via immunoSEQ multiplex PCR, lists solely in-frame clones and lacks some. The sample includes about 170,000 clones, 89% of them seen just once. Material for sequencing was PBMCs or T cells enriched from blood (not recorded which). The clonotype comes from a woman under 30 who had recovered from COVID-19. V gene TRBV5-6 combines with J gene TRBJ1-2; 7 bases are a match to TRBD1. DNA for the CDR3: TGTGCCAGCAGCATTACAGGGGATGATGGCTACACCTTC. This translates into CASSITGDDGYTF.